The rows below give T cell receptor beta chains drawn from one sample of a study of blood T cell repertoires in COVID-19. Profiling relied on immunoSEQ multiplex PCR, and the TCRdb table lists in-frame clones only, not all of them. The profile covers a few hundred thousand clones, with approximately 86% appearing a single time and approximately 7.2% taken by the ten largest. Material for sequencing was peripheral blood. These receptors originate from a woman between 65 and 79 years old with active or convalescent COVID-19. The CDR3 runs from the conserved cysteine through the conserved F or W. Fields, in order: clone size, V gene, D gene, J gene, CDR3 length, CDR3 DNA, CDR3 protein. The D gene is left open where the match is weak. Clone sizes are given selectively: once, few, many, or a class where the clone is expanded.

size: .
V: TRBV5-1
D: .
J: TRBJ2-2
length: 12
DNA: TGCGCCAGCAGCTTTAATAACGGGGAGCTGTTTTTT
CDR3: CASSFNNGELFF

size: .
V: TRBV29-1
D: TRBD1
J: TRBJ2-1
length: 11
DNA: TGCAGCGTTGATCTTCTGGACAGGGAGTTCTTC
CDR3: CSVDLLDREFF

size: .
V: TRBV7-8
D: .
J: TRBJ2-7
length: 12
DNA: TGTGCCAGCAGCCTCGGGACCTACGAGCAGTACTTC
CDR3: CASSLGTYEQYF

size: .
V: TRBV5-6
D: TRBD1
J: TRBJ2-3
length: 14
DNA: TGTGCCAGCAGCTCGACAGGGGATCCAGATACGCAGTATTTT
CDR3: CASSSTGDPDTQYF

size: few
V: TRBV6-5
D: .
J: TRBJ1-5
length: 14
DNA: TGTGCCAGCAGTTCGACAGGTTCCAATCAGCCCCAGCATTTT
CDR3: CASSSTGSNQPQHF

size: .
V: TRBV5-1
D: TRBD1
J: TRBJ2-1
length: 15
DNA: TGCGCCAGCAGCTTGTCCGGGACAGGGGGCGGTGAGCAGTTCTTC
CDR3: CASSLSGTGGGEQFF

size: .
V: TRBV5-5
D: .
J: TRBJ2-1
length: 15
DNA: TGTGCCAGCACCCCAGGGGCGCCCTCCTACAATGAGCAGTTCTTC
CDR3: CASTPGAPSYNEQFF

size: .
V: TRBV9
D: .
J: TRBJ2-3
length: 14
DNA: TGTGCCAGCAGCGTAGGACAGCTTTCGTATACGCAGTATTTT
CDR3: CASSVGQLSYTQYF

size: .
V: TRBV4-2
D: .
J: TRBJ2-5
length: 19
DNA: TGTGCCAGCAGCCAAGGTCCCGGGACTCAGGATGAAACAGAAGAGACCCAGTACTTC
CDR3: CASSQGPGTQDETEETQYF

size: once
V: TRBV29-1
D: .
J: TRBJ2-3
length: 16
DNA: TGCAGCGTTGAAGACCCCCGAAAGGGGGGCACAGATACGCAGTATTTT
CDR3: CSVEDPRKGGTDTQYF

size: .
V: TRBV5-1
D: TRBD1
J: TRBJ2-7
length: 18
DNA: TGCGCCAGCAGCTTGAATGTGAGGGGGCGGCGGGTTTACAACGAGCAGTACTTC
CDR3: CASSLNVRGRRVYNEQYF

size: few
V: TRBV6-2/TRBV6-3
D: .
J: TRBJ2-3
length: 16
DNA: TGTGCCAGCAGTCGCCGCGGAAAGGAGAGGTCAGATACGCAGTATTTT
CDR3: CASSRRGKERSDTQYF

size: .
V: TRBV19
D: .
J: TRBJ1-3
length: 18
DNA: TGTGCCACCTCAACCGGCGGCGTCGGCGGCTTCTCTGGAAACACCATATATTTT
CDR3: CATSTGGVGGFSGNTIYF

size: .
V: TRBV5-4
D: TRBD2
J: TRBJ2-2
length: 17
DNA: TGTGCCAGCAGGGGACTAGCGGGGGGAGAAGACACCGGGGAGCTGTTTTTT
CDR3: CASRGLAGGEDTGELFF

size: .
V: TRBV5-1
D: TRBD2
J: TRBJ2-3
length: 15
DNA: TGCGCCAGCAGCCCGCGGGGGGCTCGCACAGATACGCAGTATTTT
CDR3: CASSPRGARTDTQYF

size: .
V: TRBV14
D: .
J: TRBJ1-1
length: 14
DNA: TGTGCCAGCAAGGGAGGGCAATTGAACACTGAAGCTTTCTTT
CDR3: CASKGGQLNTEAFF

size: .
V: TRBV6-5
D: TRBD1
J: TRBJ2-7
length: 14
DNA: TGTGCCAGCAGTCACTTGGACAGGGAGGACGAGCAGTACTTC
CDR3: CASSHLDREDEQYF

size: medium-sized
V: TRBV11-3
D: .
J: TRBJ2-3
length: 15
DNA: TGTGCCAGCAGCTCCCACACATCTAGCACAGATACGCAGTATTTT
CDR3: CASSSHTSSTDTQYF

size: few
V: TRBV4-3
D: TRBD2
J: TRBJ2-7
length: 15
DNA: TGCGCCAGCAGCCAAGCGGTAGCGGGGGCCTACGAGCAGTACTTC
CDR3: CASSQAVAGAYEQYF

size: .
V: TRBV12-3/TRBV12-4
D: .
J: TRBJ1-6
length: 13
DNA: TGTGCCAGCAGTTTGAGGGTGAATTCACCCCTCCACTTT
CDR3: CASSLRVNSPLHF

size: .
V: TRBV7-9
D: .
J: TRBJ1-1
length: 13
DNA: TGTGCCAGCAGCTTAGTCAGCGACGGTGAAGCTTTCTTT
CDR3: CASSLVSDGEAFF

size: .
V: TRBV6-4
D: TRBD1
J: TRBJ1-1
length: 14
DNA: TGTGCCAGACAGGGGAGGTGGGGTTTCACTGAAGCTTTCTTT
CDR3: CARQGRWGFTEAFF

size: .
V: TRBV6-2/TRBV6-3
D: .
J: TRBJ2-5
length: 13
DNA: TGTGCCAGCAGTCCAGGAACCCAAGAGACCCAGTACTTC
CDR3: CASSPGTQETQYF

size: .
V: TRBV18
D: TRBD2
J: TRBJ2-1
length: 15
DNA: TGTGCCAGCTCGCCTACTAGCGGGGGTTACAATGAGCAGTTCTTC
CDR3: CASSPTSGGYNEQFF

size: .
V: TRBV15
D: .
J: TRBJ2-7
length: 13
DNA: TGTGCCACCAGCAGAGATCCAGGTTACGAGCAGTACTTC
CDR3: CATSRDPGYEQYF

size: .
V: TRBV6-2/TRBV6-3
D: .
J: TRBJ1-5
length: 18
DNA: TGTGCCAGCAGTTACTCGATAGGAGGGGCCTATAGCAATCAGCCCCAGCATTTT
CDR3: CASSYSIGGAYSNQPQHF

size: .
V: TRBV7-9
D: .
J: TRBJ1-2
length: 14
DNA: TGTGCCAGCAGCTTGGCGGAGAAGTCTGGTGGCTACACCTTC
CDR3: CASSLAEKSGGYTF

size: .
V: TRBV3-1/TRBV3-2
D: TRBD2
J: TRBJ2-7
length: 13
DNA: TGTGCCAGCAGCCCGGGACTAGCGTCCGAGCAGTACTTC
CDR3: CASSPGLASEQYF

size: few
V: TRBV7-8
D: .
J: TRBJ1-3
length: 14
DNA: TGTGCCAGCAGCGGGGAGGGGGGTGGAAACACCATATATTTT
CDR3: CASSGEGGGNTIYF

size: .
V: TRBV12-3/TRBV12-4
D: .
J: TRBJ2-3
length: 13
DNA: TGTGCCAGCAGGCCTAGAGGGACAGATACGCAGTATTTT
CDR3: CASRPRGTDTQYF

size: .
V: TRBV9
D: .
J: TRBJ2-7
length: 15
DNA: TGTGCCAGCAGCGTAGGGCCAGGGATTCCCTACGAGCAGTACTTC
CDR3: CASSVGPGIPYEQYF

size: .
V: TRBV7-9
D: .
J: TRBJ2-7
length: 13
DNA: TGTGCCAGCAGCTTCTCAGGGGAAAACGAGCAGTACTTC
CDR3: CASSFSGENEQYF

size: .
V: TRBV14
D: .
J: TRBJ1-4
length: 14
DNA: TGTGCCAGCAGCCCCCTAGGACTTAATGAAAAACTGTTTTTT
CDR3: CASSPLGLNEKLFF

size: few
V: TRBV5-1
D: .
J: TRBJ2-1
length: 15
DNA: TGCGCCAGCAGCATGGGGGACGGACTATCCAATGAGCAGTTCTTC
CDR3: CASSMGDGLSNEQFF

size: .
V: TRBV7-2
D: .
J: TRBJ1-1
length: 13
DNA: TGTGCCAGCAGCCGCTACAGTTACACTGAAGCTTTCTTT
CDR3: CASSRYSYTEAFF

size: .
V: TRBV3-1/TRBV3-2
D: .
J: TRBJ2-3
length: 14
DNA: TGTGCCAGCAGCCCCCCGGGACTCCCGGATACGCAGTATTTT
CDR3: CASSPPGLPDTQYF

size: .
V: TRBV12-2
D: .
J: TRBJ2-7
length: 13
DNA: TGTGCAAGTCGCCCCAGACTAACCTACGAGCAGTACTTC
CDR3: CASRPRLTYEQYF

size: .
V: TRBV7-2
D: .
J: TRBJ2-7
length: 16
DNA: TGTGCCAGCAGCTTAGCGCCAGGGCAGCATTACTACGAGCAGTACTTC
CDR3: CASSLAPGQHYYEQYF

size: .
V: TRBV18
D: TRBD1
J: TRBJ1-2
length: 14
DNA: TGTGCCAGCTCATTCGGGACAGGGAACCTACGCTACACCTTC
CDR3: CASSFGTGNLRYTF

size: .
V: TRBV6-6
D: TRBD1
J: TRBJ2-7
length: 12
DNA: TGTGCCAGCAGTTCGACAGGGGACGAGCAGTACTTC
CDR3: CASSSTGDEQYF

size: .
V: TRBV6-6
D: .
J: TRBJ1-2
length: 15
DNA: TGTGCCAGCAGTTACCTTCAGGGTGGTCACTATGGCTACACCTTC
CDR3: CASSYLQGGHYGYTF

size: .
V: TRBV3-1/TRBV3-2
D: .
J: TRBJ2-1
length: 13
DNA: TGTGCCAGCAGGGACAGTGACAGCAATGAGCAGTTCTTC
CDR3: CASRDSDSNEQFF

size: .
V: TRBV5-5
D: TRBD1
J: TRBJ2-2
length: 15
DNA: TGTGCCAGCAGCCAGGGACAGGGGCGGACCGGGGAGCTGTTTTTT
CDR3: CASSQGQGRTGELFF

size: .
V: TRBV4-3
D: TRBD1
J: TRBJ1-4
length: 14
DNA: TGCGCCAGCAGCCAAGGGGTGGACAGGGAAAAACTGTTTTTT
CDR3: CASSQGVDREKLFF

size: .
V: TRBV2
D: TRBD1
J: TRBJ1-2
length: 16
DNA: TGTGCCAGCAGTGAAGCGGGACAGGGGGCCAACTATGGCTACACCTTC
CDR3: CASSEAGQGANYGYTF

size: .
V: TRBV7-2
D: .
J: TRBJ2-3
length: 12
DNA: TGTGCCAGCAGCTTTGGCCTCGATACGCAGTATTTT
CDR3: CASSFGLDTQYF

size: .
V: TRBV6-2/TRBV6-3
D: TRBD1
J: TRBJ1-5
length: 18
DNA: TGTGCCAGCAGTTATCGGGGGACAGGGGGATATAGCAATCAGCCCCAGCATTTT
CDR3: CASSYRGTGGYSNQPQHF

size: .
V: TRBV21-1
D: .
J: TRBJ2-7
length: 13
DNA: TGTGCCAGCAGTGTCAGGGAAGGTCTCGAGCAGTACTTC
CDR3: CASSVREGLEQYF

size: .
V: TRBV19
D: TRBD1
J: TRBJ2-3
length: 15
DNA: TGTGCCAGTAACCCAGGGACAGGGAGAACAGATACGCAGTATTTT
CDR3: CASNPGTGRTDTQYF